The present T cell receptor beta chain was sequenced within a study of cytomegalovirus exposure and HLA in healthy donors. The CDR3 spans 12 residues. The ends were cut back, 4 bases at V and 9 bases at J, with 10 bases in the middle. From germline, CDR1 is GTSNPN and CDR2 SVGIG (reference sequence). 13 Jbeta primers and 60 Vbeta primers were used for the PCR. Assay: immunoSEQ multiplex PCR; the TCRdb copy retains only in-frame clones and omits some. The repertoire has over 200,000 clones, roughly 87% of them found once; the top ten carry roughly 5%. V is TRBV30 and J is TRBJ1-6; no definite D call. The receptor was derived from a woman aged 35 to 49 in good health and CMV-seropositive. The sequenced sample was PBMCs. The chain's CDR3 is CAWNFRSSPLHF. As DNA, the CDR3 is TGTGCCTGGAACTTCCGAAGTTCACCCCTCCACTTT.